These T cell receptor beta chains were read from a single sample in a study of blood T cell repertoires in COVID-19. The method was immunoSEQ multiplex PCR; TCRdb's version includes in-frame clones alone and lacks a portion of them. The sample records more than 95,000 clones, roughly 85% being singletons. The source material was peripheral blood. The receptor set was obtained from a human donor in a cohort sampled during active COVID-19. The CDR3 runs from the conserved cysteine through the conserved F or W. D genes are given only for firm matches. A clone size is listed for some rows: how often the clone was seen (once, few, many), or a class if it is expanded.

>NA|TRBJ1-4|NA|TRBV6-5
CASSSWLQEKLFF
TGTGCCAGCAGTTCCTGGCTACAGGAAAAACTGTTTTTT
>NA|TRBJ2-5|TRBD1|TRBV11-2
CASSLGSTGGETQYF
TGTGCCAGCAGCTTGGGCTCTACAGGGGGAGAGACCCAGTACTTC
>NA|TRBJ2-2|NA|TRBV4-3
CASSQETGTGELFF
TGCGCCAGCAGCCAAGAAACAGGGACCGGGGAGCTGTTTTTT
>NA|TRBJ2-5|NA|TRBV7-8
CASSFIRGEETQYF
TGTGCCAGCAGCTTTATTAGGGGTGAGGAGACCCAGTACTTC
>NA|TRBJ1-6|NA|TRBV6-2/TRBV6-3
CASSYFRRNSYNSPLHF
TGTGCCAGCAGTTATTTTAGGCGGAATTCTTATAATTCACCCCTCCACTTT
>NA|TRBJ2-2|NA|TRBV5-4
CASSFWTTNTGELFF
TGTGCCAGCAGCTTTTGGACAACGAACACCGGGGAGCTGTTTTTT
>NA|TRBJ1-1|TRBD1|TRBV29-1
CSAMTGGETEAFF
TGCAGCGCTATGACAGGGGGTGAGACTGAAGCTTTCTTT
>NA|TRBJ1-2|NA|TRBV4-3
CASSQVGAGRSGGYTF
TGCGCCAGCAGCCAAGTCGGTGCAGGGCGGTCAGGTGGCTACACCTTC
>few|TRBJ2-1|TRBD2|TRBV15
CATSKTSGNYNEQFF
TGTGCCACCAGCAAAACTAGCGGAAACTACAATGAGCAGTTCTTC
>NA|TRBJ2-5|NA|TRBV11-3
CASSFGRQGQETQYF
TGTGCCAGCAGCTTCGGGCGCCAGGGCCAAGAGACCCAGTACTTC
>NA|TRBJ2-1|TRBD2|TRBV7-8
CASSFTSGYNEQFF
TGTGCCAGCAGCTTTACTAGCGGTTACAATGAGCAGTTCTTC
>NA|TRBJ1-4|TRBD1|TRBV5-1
CASHDPGQGNEKLFF
TGCGCCAGTCACGATCCGGGACAGGGCAATGAAAAACTGTTTTTT
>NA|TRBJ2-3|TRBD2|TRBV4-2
CASSQEGTSGGDTQYF
TGTGCCAGCAGCCAAGAGGGGACTAGCGGGGGAGATACGCAGTATTTT
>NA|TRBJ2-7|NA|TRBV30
CAWTRQRGEQYF
TGTGCCTGGACACGGCAGAGAGGGGAGCAGTACTTC
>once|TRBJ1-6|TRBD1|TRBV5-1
CASSLGLQGNSPLHF
TGCGCCAGCAGCTTGGGTTTACAGGGGAATTCACCCCTCCACTTT
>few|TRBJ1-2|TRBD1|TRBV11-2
CASSSLDRGRLYTF
TGTGCCAGCAGCTCTCTGGACAGGGGAAGGCTCTACACCTTC
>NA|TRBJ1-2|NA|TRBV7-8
CASSLEASNYGYTF
TGTGCCAGCAGCTTAGAAGCTTCTAACTATGGCTACACCTTC
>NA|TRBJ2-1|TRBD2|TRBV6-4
CASSDSLAGVSEQFF
TGTGCCAGCAGTGACTCCCTAGCGGGAGTCTCTGAGCAGTTCTTC
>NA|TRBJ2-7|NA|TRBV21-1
CASDTKEGSYEQYF
TGTGCCAGCGACACGAAGGAGGGCTCCTACGAGCAGTACTTC
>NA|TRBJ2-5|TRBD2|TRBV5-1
CASSLGRAGGRETQYF
TGCGCCAGCAGCTTGGGGAGAGCGGGGGGACGAGAGACCCAGTACTTC
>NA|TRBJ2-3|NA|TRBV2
CASSRELEDTQYF
TGTGCCAGCAGTCGGGAGTTGGAAGATACGCAGTATTTT
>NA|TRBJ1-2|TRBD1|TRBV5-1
CASSRDRDRYGYTF
TGCGCCAGCAGCAGAGACAGGGATCGCTATGGCTACACCTTC
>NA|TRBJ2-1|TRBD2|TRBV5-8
CASSLVGRALNEQFF
TGTGCCAGCAGCTTGGTCGGGAGGGCCTTGAATGAGCAGTTCTTC
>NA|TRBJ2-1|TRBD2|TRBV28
CASSLTSGNTGNEQFF
TGTGCCAGCAGTTTAACTAGCGGGAACACGGGCAATGAGCAGTTCTTC
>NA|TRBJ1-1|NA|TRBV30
CAGQRRGNTEAFF
TGTGCCGGTCAACGGAGGGGGAACACTGAAGCTTTCTTT
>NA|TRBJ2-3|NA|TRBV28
CASGQGPSTDTQYF
TGTGCCAGCGGCCAGGGGCCCAGCACAGATACGCAGTATTTT
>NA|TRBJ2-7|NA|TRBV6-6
CASKGDPDRPRYEQYF
TGTGCCAGCAAGGGCGACCCAGACAGGCCCCGCTACGAGCAGTACTTC
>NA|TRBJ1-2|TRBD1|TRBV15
CATSQRQGPYGYTF
TGTGCCACCAGCCAAAGACAGGGCCCATATGGCTACACCTTC
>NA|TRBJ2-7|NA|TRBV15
CATSRDQGPLRF
TGTGCCACCAGCAGAGATCAGGGGCCTCTCCGCTTC